Presented here are 16 T cell receptor beta chains from one specimen sequenced in a study of blood T cell repertoires in COVID-19. Clones were sequenced by immunoSEQ multiplex PCR, and TCRdb holds only the in-frame ones, with some missing. The table includes about 69,000 clones, over 70% detected once. The sequencing sample was made of peripheral blood. The receptors originated from a man aged 60 to 75 with acute or convalescent COVID-19.

The V call is TRBV27, the J call TRBJ1-2; 9 positions agree with TRBD1. Germline loops: CDR1 MNHEY, CDR2 SMNVEV (reference sequence). The CDR3 is made up of 15 amino acids. The V gene end was trimmed by 2 bases and the J gene end by 7 bases; junction bases not matched to a gene: 8. The CDR3 DNA follows: TGTGCCAGCAGTTTACTGGGACAGGGACGGGGTGGCTACACCTTC. It codes for CASSLLGQGRGGYTF.

The chain combines TRBV4-3 with TRBJ2-2; a possible D gene is TRBD2 (6 bases). The germline V gene encodes CDR1 LGHNA and CDR2 YSLEER. CDR3 length: 15 residues. With 4 bases removed from V and 4 bases from J, the gap between germline ends came to 13 bases. The CDR3 nucleotides are TGCGCCAGCAGCCGGCAGGGAGGCCCCACCGGGGAGCTGTTTTTT. This codes for CASSRQGGPTGELFF.

This chain links TRBV19 with TRBJ2-6; 9 bases align to TRBD1. The CDR3 totals 17 residues. The germline V gene has CDR1 LNHDA and CDR2 SQIVND (reference sequence). The junction had 9 bases not matched to a gene; V was cut back by 6 bases and J by 3 bases. CDR3 residues: CASRRPQGANGANVLTF. In nucleotides, the CDR3 is TGTGCCAGTAGAAGGCCACAGGGGGCAAATGGGGCCAACGTCCTGACTTTC.

V is TRBV6-6 and J is TRBJ1-1; 7 nucleotides align to TRBD1. Germline CDR1 MNHNY, CDR2 SVGAGI (reference sequence). V was clipped by 7 bases and J by 3 bases; unmatched bases: 11. CDR3 length: 15 amino acids. This CDR3 reads CASITRGRGDTEAFF. The CDR3 DNA reads TGTGCCAGCATTACGAGGGGGCGAGGGGACACTGAAGCTTTCTTT.

This CDR3 reads CASSYIGLGVTGELFF. DNA of the CDR3: TGTGCCAGCAGTTACATCGGACTAGGGGTCACCGGGGAGCTGTTTTTT. This chain connects TRBV2 to TRBJ2-2; 7 positions match TRBD2. CDR3 length: 16 residues. The ends lost 5 bases at V and 4 bases at J; junction bases unmatched: 10. Per the germline V gene, CDR1 is SNHLY and CDR2 is FYNNEI.

CDR3 protein: CASSERVQGLDDYEQYF. CDR3 in DNA: TGTGCCAGCAGTGAAAGGGTCCAGGGGCTTGATGACTACGAGCAGTACTTC. V and J are TRBV6-1 and TRBJ2-7; tentative D call: TRBD1 (6 bases). V lost 2 bases, J lost 3 bases, and 20 bases lay in between. Germline assignment: CDR1 MNHNS and CDR2 SASEGT. The CDR3 totals 17 residues.

V gene TRBV7-8 combines with J gene TRBJ1-5; D ambiguous. The CDR3 is 16 amino acids. CDR1 SGHVS and CDR2 FQNEAQ come from the germline V gene. Trimming stripped 0 bases from V and 4 bases from J, with 13 bases between. CDR3 in DNA: TGTGCCAGCAGCTTAGCCGGAGGTTTTGGAAATCAGCCCCAGCATTTT. It translates to CASSLAGGFGNQPQHF.

The J gene is TRBJ1-1, the V gene TRBV9; D unclear. The CDR3 length is 15 residues. The germline V gene encodes CDR1 SGDLS and CDR2 YYNGEE. V was pared by 4 bases and J by 0 bases, with 13 bases between. CDR3 in DNA: TGTGCCAGCAGCCTCCGTGGGGAGATGAACACTGAAGCTTTCTTT. Its protein is CASSLRGEMNTEAFF.

This chain links TRBV9 with TRBJ2-3; D may be TRBD1 (6 bases). The V end was cut by 4 bases, the J end by 6 bases, with 18 bases between. The CDR3 spans 15 residues. Germline V gene lookup returns CDR1 SGDLS and CDR2 YYNGEE. The CDR3 spells CASSPGPGALDTQYF. The CDR3 coding sequence is TGTGCCAGCAGCCCCGGGCCAGGGGCTTTGGATACGCAGTATTTT.

The J gene is TRBJ1-1, the V gene TRBV6-2 or TRBV6-3, with no clear D. This CDR3 is built from 14 residues. The germline V gene has CDR1 MNHEY and CDR2 SVGEGT. The V and J ends lost 6 bases and 0 bases respectively, with 11 bases between them. The CDR3: CASSAPGLNTEAFF. The CDR3 DNA reads TGTGCCAGCAGCGCCCCGGGATTGAACACTGAAGCTTTCTTT.

This clone was observed a single time. This chain connects TRBV7-2 to TRBJ1-2; D unclear. The CDR3 consists of 13 residues. CDR1 is SGHTA, CDR2 FQGNSA, per germline. V was trimmed by 2 bases and J by 4 bases, leaving 8 bases between them. The CDR3 DNA is TGTGCCAGCAGCTTAAGCACAGTCTATGGCTACACCTTC. Encoded protein: CASSLSTVYGYTF.

V usage is TRBV6-5 and J usage is TRBJ2-7; 7 nucleotides align to TRBD2. V shed 1 base and J 3 bases; nucleotides not matched to a gene: 6. This CDR3 region has 15 residues. Germline V lookup: CDR1 MNHEY, CDR2 SVGAGI. Written as DNA, the CDR3 is TGTGCCAGCAGTTACTATGGGGAGGGAGGCTACGAGCAGTACTTC. The encoded protein is CASSYYGEGGYEQYF.

V gene TRBV2 combines with J gene TRBJ2-7, with 8 positions matching TRBD1. The CDR3 extends over 13 amino acids. Germline loops: CDR1 SNHLY, CDR2 FYNNEI. V gave up 9 bases and J gave up 4 bases; unmatched junction bases: 8. This chain's CDR3 is CARARQGRYEQYF. The CDR3 coding sequence is TGTGCCAGAGCCCGACAGGGGAGGTACGAGCAGTACTTC.

J is TRBJ1-2 and V is TRBV4-3; 7 nucleotides line up with TRBD1. The CDR3 consists of 15 residues. Germline loops: CDR1 LGHNA, CDR2 YSLEER. V lost 3 bases and J lost 6; bases outside the gene matches: 10. CDR3 sequence reads: CASSQMRGRRDGYTF. The CDR3 DNA follows: TGCGCCAGCAGCCAGATGAGGGGGCGACGCGATGGCTACACCTTC.

This chain uses TRBV9 with TRBJ2-7; 10 nucleotides line up with TRBD1. The germline CDR1 and CDR2 sequences are SGDLS and YYNGEE. The CDR3 loop spans 15 amino acids. V shed 0 bases, J shed 7 bases, and the junction held 7 bases outside the gene matches. Written as DNA, the CDR3 is TGTGCCAGCAGCGTAGGGGACAGGGGACTGGAAGAGCAGTACTTC. Protein: CASSVGDRGLEEQYF.

The V and J genes are TRBV11-2 and TRBJ2-7; maybe TRBD1 (6 bases). The CDR3 is made up of 18 amino acids. The germline CDR1 and CDR2 sequences are SGHAT and FQNNGV. Trimming left V 5 bases short and J 4 bases short, with 27 bases between. CDR3 loop: CASSPTSRGRGVGYEQYF. The CDR3 DNA follows: TGTGCCAGCAGCCCCACCAGTAGGGGGAGAGGTGTGGGATACGAGCAGTACTTC.